This TCR beta chain came from a study of blood T cell repertoires in COVID-19. The repertoire was sequenced with immunoSEQ multiplex PCR; TCRdb's copy has only in-frame clones and lacks some. The sample lists 250,000 or so clones; approximately 88% were seen once. Germline V gives CDR1 KGHDR, CDR2 SFDVKD. This CDR3 is 16 amino acids long. V lost 4 bases and J lost 7; bases outside the gene matches: 9. This receptor was taken from a woman between 25 and 40 years old who had been exposed to COVID-19. The sample consisted of PBMCs or T cells enriched from blood (not recorded which). The V and J genes are TRBV24-1 and TRBJ2-2, with 9 positions matching TRBD1. CDR3 DNA sequence: TGTGCCACCAGTGACCCCGGACAGGGGACTAACGGGGAGCTGTTTTTT. This encodes CATSDPGQGTNGELFF.